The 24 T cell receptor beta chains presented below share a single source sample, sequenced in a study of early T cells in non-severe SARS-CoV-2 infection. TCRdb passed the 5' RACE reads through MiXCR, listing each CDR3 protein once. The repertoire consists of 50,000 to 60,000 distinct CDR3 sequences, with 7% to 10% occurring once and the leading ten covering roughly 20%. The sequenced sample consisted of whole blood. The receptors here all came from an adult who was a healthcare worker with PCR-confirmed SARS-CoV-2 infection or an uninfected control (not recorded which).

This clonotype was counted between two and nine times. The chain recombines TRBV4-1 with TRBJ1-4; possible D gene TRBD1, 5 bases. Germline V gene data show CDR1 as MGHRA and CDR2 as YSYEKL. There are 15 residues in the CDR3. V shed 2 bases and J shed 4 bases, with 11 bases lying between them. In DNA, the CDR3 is TGCGCCAGCAGCCAACCAGGGACCAATAATGAAAAACTGTTTTTT. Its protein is CASSQPGTNNEKLFF.

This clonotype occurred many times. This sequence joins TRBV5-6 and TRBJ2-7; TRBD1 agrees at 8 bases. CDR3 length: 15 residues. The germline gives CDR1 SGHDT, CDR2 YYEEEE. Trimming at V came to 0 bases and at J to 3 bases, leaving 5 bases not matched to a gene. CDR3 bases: TGTGCCAGCAGCTTGGGGCGACAGGGGATCTACGAGCAGTACTTC. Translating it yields CASSLGRQGIYEQYF.

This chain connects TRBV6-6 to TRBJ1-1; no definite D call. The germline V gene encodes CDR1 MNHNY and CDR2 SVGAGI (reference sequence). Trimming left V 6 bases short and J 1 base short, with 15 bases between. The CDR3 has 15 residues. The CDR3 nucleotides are TGTGCCAGCAGGTCCCACGGAAGCTCGAACACTGAAGCTTTCTTT. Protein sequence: CASRSHGSSNTEAFF.

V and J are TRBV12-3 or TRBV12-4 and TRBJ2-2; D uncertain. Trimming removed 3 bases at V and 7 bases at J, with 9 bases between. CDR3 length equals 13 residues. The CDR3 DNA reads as TGTGCCAGCAGTTTTTATCGTAGCGGGGAGCTGTTTTTT. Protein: CASSFYRSGELFF.

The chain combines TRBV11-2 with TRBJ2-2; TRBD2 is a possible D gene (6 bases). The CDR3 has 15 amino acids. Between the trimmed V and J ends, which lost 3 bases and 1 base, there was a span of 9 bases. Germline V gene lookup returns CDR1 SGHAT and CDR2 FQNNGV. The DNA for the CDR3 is TGTGCCAGCAGCTTGGTCGGGGGGAACACCGGGGAGCTGTTTTTT. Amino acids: CASSLVGGNTGELFF. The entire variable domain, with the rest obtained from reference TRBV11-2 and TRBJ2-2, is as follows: EAGVAQSPRYKIIEKRQSVAFWCNPISGHATLYWYQQILGQGPKLLIQFQNNGVVDDSQLPKDRFSAERLKGVDSTLKIQPAKLEDSAVYLCASSLVGGNTGELFFGEGSRLTVL.

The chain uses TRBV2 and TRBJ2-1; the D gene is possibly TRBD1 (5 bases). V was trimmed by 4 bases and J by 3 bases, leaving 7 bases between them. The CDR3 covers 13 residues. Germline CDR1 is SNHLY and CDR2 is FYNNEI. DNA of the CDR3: TGTGCCAGCAGTGCACAGGTCTACAATGAGCAGTTCTTC. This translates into CASSAQVYNEQFF. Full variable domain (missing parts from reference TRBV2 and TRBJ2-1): EPEVTQTPSHQVTQMGQEVILRCVPISNHLYFYWYRQILGQKVEFLVSFYNNEISEKSEIFDDQFSVERPDGSNFTLKIRSTKLEDSAMYFCASSAQVYNEQFFGPGTRLTVL.

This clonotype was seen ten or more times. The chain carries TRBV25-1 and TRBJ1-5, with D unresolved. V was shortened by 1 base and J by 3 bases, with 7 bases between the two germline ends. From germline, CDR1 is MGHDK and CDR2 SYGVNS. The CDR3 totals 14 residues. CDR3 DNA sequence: TGTGCCAGCAGTGAATTCGGGAACAATCAGCCCCAGCATTTT. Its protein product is CASSEFGNNQPQHF.

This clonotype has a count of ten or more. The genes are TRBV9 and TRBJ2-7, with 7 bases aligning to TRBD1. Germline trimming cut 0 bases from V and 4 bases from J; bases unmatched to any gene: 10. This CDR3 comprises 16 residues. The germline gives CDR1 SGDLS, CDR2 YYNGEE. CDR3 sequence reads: CASSVGAGQDQYEQYF. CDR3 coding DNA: TGTGCCAGCAGCGTAGGGGCCGGACAGGATCAGTACGAGCAGTACTTC.

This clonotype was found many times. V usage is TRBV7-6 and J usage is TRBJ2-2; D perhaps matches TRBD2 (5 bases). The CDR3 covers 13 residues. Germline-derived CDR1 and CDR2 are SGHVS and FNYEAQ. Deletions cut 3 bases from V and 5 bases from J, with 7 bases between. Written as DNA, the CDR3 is TGTGCCAGCAGCTTTGGGGAGACCGGGGAGCTGTTTTTT. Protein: CASSFGETGELFF.

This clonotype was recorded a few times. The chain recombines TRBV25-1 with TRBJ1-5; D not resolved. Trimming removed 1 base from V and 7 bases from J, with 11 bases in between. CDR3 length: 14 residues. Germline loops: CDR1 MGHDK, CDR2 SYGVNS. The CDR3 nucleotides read TGTGCCAGCAGTGAATCCGCCCTAGGACAGCCCCAGCATTTT. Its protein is CASSESALGQPQHF.

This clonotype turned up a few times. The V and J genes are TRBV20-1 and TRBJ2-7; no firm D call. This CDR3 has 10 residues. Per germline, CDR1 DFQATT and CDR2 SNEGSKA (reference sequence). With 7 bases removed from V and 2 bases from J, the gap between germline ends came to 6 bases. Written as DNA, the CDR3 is TGCAGTGTTGGGCCCTACGAGCAGTACTTC. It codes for CSVGPYEQYF.

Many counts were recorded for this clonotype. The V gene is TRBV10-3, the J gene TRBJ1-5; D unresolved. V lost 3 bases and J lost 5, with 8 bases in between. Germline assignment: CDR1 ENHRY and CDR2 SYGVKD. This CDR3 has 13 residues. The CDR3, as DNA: TGTGCCATCAGTGAACACATGGATCAGCCCCAGCATTTT. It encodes CAISEHMDQPQHF.

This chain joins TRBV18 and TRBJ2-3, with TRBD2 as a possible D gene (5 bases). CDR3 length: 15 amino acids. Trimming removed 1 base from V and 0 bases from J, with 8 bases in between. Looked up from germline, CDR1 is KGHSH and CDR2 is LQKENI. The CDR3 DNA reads TGTGCCAGCTCACCACGAGGGTCTAGCACAGATACGCAGTATTTT. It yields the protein CASSPRGSSTDTQYF.

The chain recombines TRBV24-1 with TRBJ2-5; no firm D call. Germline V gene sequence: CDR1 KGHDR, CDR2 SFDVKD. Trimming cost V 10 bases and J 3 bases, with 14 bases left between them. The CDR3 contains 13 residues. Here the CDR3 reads CATRGATEETQYF. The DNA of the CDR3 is TGTGCCACGAGAGGAGCGACCGAAGAGACCCAGTACTTC.

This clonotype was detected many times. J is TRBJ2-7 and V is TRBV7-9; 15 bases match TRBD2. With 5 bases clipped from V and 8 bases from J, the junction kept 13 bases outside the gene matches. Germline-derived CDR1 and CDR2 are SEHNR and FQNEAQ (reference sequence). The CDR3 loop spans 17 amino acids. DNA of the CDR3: TGTGCCAGCAGCCCTCCGGGACTAGCGGGGGGACTACGTAAGCAGTACTTC. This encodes CASSPPGLAGGLRKQYF. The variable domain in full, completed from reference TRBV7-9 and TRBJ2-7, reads DTGVSQNPRHKITKRGQNVTFRCDPISEHNRLYWYRQTLGQGPEFLTYFQNEAQLEKSRLLSDRFSAERPKGSFSTLEIQRTEQGDSAMYLCASSPPGLAGGLRKQYFGPGTRLTVT.

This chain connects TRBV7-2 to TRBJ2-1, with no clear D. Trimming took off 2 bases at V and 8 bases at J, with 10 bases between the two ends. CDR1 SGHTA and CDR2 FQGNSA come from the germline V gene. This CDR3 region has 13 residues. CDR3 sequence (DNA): TGTGCCAGCAGCTTAAGTAGCAAGGATGAGCAGTTCTTC. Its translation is CASSLSSKDEQFF.

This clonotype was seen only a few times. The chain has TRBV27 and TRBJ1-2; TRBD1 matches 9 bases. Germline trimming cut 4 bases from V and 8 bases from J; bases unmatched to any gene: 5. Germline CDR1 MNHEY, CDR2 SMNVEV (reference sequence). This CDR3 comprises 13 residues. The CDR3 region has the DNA TGTGCCAGCAGTTCTCGACAGGGGGAAGGCTACACCTTC. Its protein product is CASSSRQGEGYTF.

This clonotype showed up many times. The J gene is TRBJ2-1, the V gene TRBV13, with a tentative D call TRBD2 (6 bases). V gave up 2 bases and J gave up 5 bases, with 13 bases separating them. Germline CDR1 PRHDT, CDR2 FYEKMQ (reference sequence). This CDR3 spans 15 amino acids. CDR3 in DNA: TGTGCCAGCAGCTTAAACCTAGCGCGAGACAATGAGCAGTTCTTC. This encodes CASSLNLARDNEQFF.

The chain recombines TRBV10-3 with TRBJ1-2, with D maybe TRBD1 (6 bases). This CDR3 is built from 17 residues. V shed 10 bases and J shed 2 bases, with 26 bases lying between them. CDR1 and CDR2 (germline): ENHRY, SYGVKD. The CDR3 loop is CATEQFPQGRANYGYTF. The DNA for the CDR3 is TGTGCCACCGAACAATTTCCCCAGGGGAGGGCCAACTATGGCTACACCTTC.

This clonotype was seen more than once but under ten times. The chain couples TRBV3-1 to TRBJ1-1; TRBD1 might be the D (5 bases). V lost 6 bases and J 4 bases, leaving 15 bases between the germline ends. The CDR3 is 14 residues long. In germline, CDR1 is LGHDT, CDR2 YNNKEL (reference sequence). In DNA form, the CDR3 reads TGTGCCAGCAGTCCCTTAGTTGGGGGCACTGAAGCTTTCTTT. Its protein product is CASSPLVGGTEAFF.

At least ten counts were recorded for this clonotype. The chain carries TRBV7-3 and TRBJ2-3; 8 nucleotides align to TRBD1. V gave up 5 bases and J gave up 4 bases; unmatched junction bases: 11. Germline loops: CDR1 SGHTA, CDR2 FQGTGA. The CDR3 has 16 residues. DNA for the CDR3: TGTGCCAGCAGCGTTGGGACAGGCGGGGTCGCAGATACGCAGTATTTT. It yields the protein CASSVGTGGVADTQYF.

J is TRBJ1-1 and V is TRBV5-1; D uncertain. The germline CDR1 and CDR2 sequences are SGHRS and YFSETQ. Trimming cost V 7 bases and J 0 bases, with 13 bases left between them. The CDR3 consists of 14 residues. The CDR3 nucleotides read TGCGCCAGCGTCGCCACGGAGATGAACACTGAAGCTTTCTTT. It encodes CASVATEMNTEAFF.

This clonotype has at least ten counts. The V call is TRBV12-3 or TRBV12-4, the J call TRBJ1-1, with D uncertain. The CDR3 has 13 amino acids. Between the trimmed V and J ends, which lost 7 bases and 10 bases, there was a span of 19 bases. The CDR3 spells CASTLGGPGLAFF. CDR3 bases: TGTGCCAGCACCCTCGGAGGCCCGGGGTTAGCTTTCTTT.

This chain's CDR3 is CASRRGSLPQHF. The CDR3 bases are TGTGCCAGCCGGAGGGGAAGCCTGCCCCAGCATTTT. The chain joins TRBV6-1 to TRBJ1-5; a weak D match, TRBD1 (5 bases). V was pared by 8 bases and J by 9 bases, with 14 bases between. Germline loops: CDR1 MNHNS, CDR2 SASEGT. The CDR3 totals 12 residues.